The rows below give T cell receptor beta chains drawn from one sample of a study of blood T cell repertoires in COVID-19. The repertoire was sequenced with immunoSEQ multiplex PCR; TCRdb's copy has only in-frame clones and lacks some. The profile covers about 130,000 clones, with about 89% appearing a single time and more than 3.5% taken by the ten largest. The source material was peripheral blood. These receptors originate from a woman in her sixties or seventies with acute or convalescent COVID-19. CDR3s leave out the opening cysteine and the closing phenylalanine or tryptophan.

TRBV6-2/TRBV6-3	TRBJ1-1	ASSYSGRGATTEAF
TRBV19	TRBJ1-1	ASSIQGLSTEAF
TRBV28	TRBJ1-2	ASSLTGEDYGYT
TRBV27	TRBJ1-2	ASSSGVLGGYT
TRBV27	TRBJ2-5	ASSFSGSETQY
TRBV6-4	TRBJ2-1	ASSDSISTGPPYNEQF
TRBV5-1	TRBJ2-7	ASSSGLAGVFPY
TRBV30	TRBJ2-5	AWGPERRGGETQY
TRBV24-1	TRBJ1-3	ATSDLGRESDRNTIY
TRBV7-6	TRBJ1-6	ASSLVSNGDSPLH
TRBV15	TRBJ1-3	ATSRDILDSGNTIY
TRBV23-1	TRBJ1-5	ASSQDDRDRYDQPQH
TRBV20-1	TRBJ2-6	SASRGSGANVLT
TRBV7-9	TRBJ2-1	ASSPSSYNEQF
TRBV14	TRBJ1-5	ASSQGGGRNQPQH
TRBV11-2	TRBJ2-2	ASSLEGGNTGELF
TRBV18	TRBJ2-2	ASSPRGQAGELF
TRBV5-1	TRBJ2-5	ASSLLGAEGLSETQY
TRBV28	TRBJ2-1	ASSLIGRRSYNEQF
TRBV10-3	TRBJ1-5	AISDSLFRQPQH
TRBV7-9	TRBJ1-1	ASSLGGLEAF
TRBV18	TRBJ2-6	ASSPDLRLDVLT
TRBV10-2	TRBJ2-1	ASMLGSEQF
TRBV6-5	TRBJ1-5	ASTQGQGKEPQH
TRBV29-1	TRBJ1-1	SVAWPGRNTEAF